This T cell receptor beta chain was profiled in a study of OX40 agonist ivuxolimab in advanced cancers. Study background: Ivuxolimab, which is an agonistic anti-OX40 (CD134) antibody, was administered to the patients. A mean age of approximately 58 years, range roughly 20 to 90, was recorded, and approximately 79% were male.

The table came from immunoSEQ multiplex PCR; TCRdb's copy has only in-frame clones and leaves some out. In the table there are 20,000 or so clones, 65% to 90% of which are singletons. The study's findings and limits: Expanded clones were, on average, more numerous in CD8+ T cells than in CD4+. CD4+ and CD8+ T cells in blood underwent clonal expansion by week 6 at 0.1 to 3.0 mg/kg.

The CDR3 length is 15 residues. Trimming cost V 4 bases and J 3 bases; bases outside gene matches: 4. CDR1 and CDR2 from the germline V gene are SGHTA and FQGNSA. As for this clone: Its matching antigen is unknown.

The origin of this receptor is an adult with an advanced solid tumor such as melanoma, head and neck, liver or kidney cancer. The starting material was CD4+ or CD8+ T cells sorted from blood, obtained in a trial of the OX40 agonist ivuxolimab. The V and J genes are TRBV7-2 and TRBJ2-2, with 8 bases aligning to TRBD2. CDR3: CASSSGTRHTGELFF. CDR3 nucleotides: TGTGCCAGCAGCTCGGGGACTAGACACACCGGGGAGCTGTTTTTT. The complete variable domain, with remaining parts taken from reference TRBV7-2 and TRBJ2-2, reads GAGVSQSPSNKVTEKGKDVELRCDPISGHTALYWYRQSLGQGLEFLIYFQGNSAPDKSGLPSDRFSAERTGGSVSTLTIQRTQQEDSAVYLCASSSGTRHTGELFFGEGSRLTVL.